The clone carrying this TCR beta chain was picked up one time. This sample is drawn from a study of T cell responses to AZD1222 COVID-19 vaccine. Repertoires were generated with immunoSEQ multiplex PCR, while TCRdb's copy carries only in-frame clones and drops some. Of 140,000 to 150,000 clones listed, around 90% are singletons. Trimming took off 6 bases at V and 5 bases at J, with 11 bases between the two ends. The germline V gene has CDR1 KGHSH and CDR2 LQKENI. This CDR3 comprises 14 residues. This receptor was identified in an adult in good health. The rearrangement links TRBV18 to TRBJ1-6; weak D call: TRBD1 (5 bases). Here the sequenced sample was peripheral blood, taken on day 0 of AZD1222 vaccination. Here the CDR3 reads CASSLGGDNSPLHF. In DNA, the CDR3 is TGTGCCAGCTCCCTCGGGGGAGATAATTCACCCCTCCACTTT.